This is a list of T cell receptor beta chains from one sample in a study of radiation and T cells in renal cell carcinoma. TCRdb's copy holds only in-frame clones and misses some; the assay was immunoSEQ multiplex PCR. Altogether about 120,000 clones are present, over 75% being singletons, with the ten largest covering roughly 6%. Sequencing used blood, obtained from a patient whose treatment included radiotherapy and nephrectomy. Source of these receptors: a man over 45 with renal cell carcinoma. CDR3s include the opening cysteine and the closing phenylalanine or tryptophan. Fields, in order: V gene, clone size, D gene, J gene, CDR3 DNA, CDR3 protein. The D gene is left open where the match is weak. Expanded clones get a size class; other rows say once, few or many, or leave the size out.

>TRBV10-3|once|NA|TRBJ2-3
TGTGCCTCCCACGCGGGTGTCACAGATACGCAGTATTTT
CASHAGVTDTQYF
>TRBV6-4|NA|NA|TRBJ1-5
TGTGCCAGCCAAGCGAACGAGGGCCTCAATCAGCCCCAGCATTTT
CASQANEGLNQPQHF
>TRBV5-4|NA|NA|TRBJ1-2
TGTGCCAGCAGGAACTCACGGGACTATGGCTACACCTTC
CASRNSRDYGYTF
>TRBV7-9|NA|NA|TRBJ1-4
TGTGCCAGCAGCTCACAGGTGGGGAATGAAAAACTGTTTTTT
CASSSQVGNEKLFF
>TRBV29-1|NA|TRBD1|TRBJ1-1
TGCAGCGTGGGACCGGGACAGGGGTTATATAGTGAAGCTTTCTTT
CSVGPGQGLYSEAFF
>TRBV5-1|NA|NA|TRBJ1-4
TGCGCCAGCAGCATAGCGGGGGCGAATGAAAAACTGTTTTTT
CASSIAGANEKLFF
>TRBV30|NA|TRBD2|TRBJ2-3
TGTGCCTGGAGTGGACTGGCGGGGGCAGATACGCAGTATTTT
CAWSGLAGADTQYF
>TRBV25-1|NA|NA|TRBJ2-1
TGTGCCAGCAGAGGACTGGACTACAATGAGCAGTTCTTC
CASRGLDYNEQFF
>TRBV4-1|NA|NA|TRBJ2-7
TGCGCCAGCAGCCAAGAAAGGACGCGGCACTTGGGATCCTACGAGCAGTACTTC
CASSQERTRHLGSYEQYF
>TRBV28|once|TRBD1|TRBJ2-4
TGTGCCAGCAGTGACCCGGGACAGGGAATCGGCAACATTCAGTACTTC
CASSDPGQGIGNIQYF
>TRBV7-9|once|NA|TRBJ2-2
TGTGCCGTCGACACAACTAACACCGGGGAGCTGTTTTTT
CAVDTTNTGELFF
>TRBV5-1|NA|TRBD1|TRBJ1-4
TGCGCCAGCAGCTTGGGGACAGGGTTGGGGAAACTGTTTTTT
CASSLGTGLGKLFF
>TRBV19|NA|TRBD1|TRBJ1-5
TGTGCCAGTAGTAGCCAGGGGGTTAATCAGCCCCAGCATTTT
CASSSQGVNQPQHF
>TRBV2|NA|TRBD1|TRBJ1-1
TGTGCCAGCAGTGGACAGGGGACAAACACTGAAGCTTTCTTT
CASSGQGTNTEAFF
>TRBV19|NA|NA|TRBJ2-2
TGTGCCAGTAGTATGGGTCAGCAGAACACCGGGGAGCTGTTTTTT
CASSMGQQNTGELFF
>TRBV25-1|few|NA|TRBJ2-3
TGTGCCAGCAGTGACCCGACCCGGGGGAGCGGCACAGATACGCAGTATTTT
CASSDPTRGSGTDTQYF
>TRBV2|NA|NA|TRBJ2-7
TGTGCCAGCAGATTCCTCTCCTACGAGCAGTACTTC
CASRFLSYEQYF
>TRBV27|NA|NA|TRBJ1-6
TGTGCCAGCAGCCTTAAGGGAGGGGGGTACTATAATTCACCCCTCCACTTT
CASSLKGGGYYNSPLHF
>TRBV5-6|NA|NA|TRBJ2-1
TGTGCCAGCAGCTTGGACTTCAACCGGGACGAGGTGTTCTTC
CASSLDFNRDEVFF
>TRBV5-1|few|NA|TRBJ2-2
TGCGCCAGCAGCTTGGACCATGTGGGAGGGGAGCTGTTTTTT
CASSLDHVGGELFF
>TRBV11-2|NA|NA|TRBJ2-7
TGTGCCAGCAGCTTAGATCGAGCGGCCCGCGAGCAGTACTTC
CASSLDRAAREQYF
>TRBV2|NA|NA|TRBJ2-7
TGTGCCAGCAAGCGGTGGGGGGAGCAGTACTTC
CASKRWGEQYF
>TRBV10-3|NA|TRBD1|TRBJ1-2
TGTGCCATGAAACAGGGGGCAGGGCATTATGGCTACACCTTC
CAMKQGAGHYGYTF
>TRBV2|NA|TRBD1|TRBJ2-7
TGTGCCAGCAGGCCAAGACAGGGAATAGGGACCTACGAGCAGTACTTC
CASRPRQGIGTYEQYF
>TRBV29-1|NA|TRBD2|TRBJ2-1
TGCAGCGGGAAGGGGACTAACAGCGCGAATGAGCAGTTCTTC
CSGKGTNSANEQFF
>TRBV5-6|NA|TRBD2|TRBJ2-5
TGTGCCAGCAGCTTGAGGCTAGCGGGAGGAGAGACCCAGTACTTC
CASSLRLAGGETQYF
>TRBV10-3|NA|NA|TRBJ1-5
TGTGCCATCAGTGATGGGGGGTCACATCAGCCCCAGCATTTT
CAISDGGSHQPQHF
>TRBV4-1|NA|TRBD1|TRBJ2-7
TGCGCCAGCAGCCGGCCGGGACAGTACGAGCAGTACTTC
CASSRPGQYEQYF
>TRBV7-3|once|NA|TRBJ2-3
TGTGCCAGCAGCTTAGACTATACAGATACGCAGTATTTT
CASSLDYTDTQYF
>TRBV19|few|NA|TRBJ1-1
TGTGCCAGTAGTACCACGGGGGTAAGCACTGAAGCTTTCTTT
CASSTTGVSTEAFF
>TRBV7-2|NA|NA|TRBJ2-7
TGTGCCAGCAGCTTAGGTACCCACTCCTACGAGCAGTACTTC
CASSLGTHSYEQYF
>TRBV27|few|TRBD1|TRBJ1-1
TGTGCCAGCAGCTTGACAGGGGGCACTGAAGCTTTCTTT
CASSLTGGTEAFF
>TRBV6-5|NA|NA|TRBJ2-2
TGTGCCAGCAGGTCCTACGGTGGAGTGGGGGAGCTGTTTTTT
CASRSYGGVGELFF
>TRBV14|NA|NA|TRBJ2-1
TGTGCCAGCAGCCAGGACCTGGGAGGTGGGGATGAGCAGTTCTTC
CASSQDLGGGDEQFF
>TRBV7-9|NA|NA|TRBJ2-1
TGTGCCAGCAGCTTAGTAGGGACTTCCTACAATGAGCAGTTCTTC
CASSLVGTSYNEQFF
>TRBV5-5|NA|TRBD1|TRBJ1-2
TGTGCCAGCAGCCGCGAGGGACAGGACTATGGCTACACCTTC
CASSREGQDYGYTF
>TRBV6-1|NA|TRBD1|TRBJ1-1
TGTGCCAGCAGGGGGGCTAGACAGGGTGAAGCTTTCTTT
CASRGARQGEAFF
>TRBV7-2|NA|NA|TRBJ1-1
TGTGCCAGCAGCTTAGTAGGAAGTCCGAACACTGAAGCTTTCTTT
CASSLVGSPNTEAFF
>TRBV7-2|NA|NA|TRBJ1-5
TGTGCCAGCAGCTTAGCTGGGCTGGCCCAGCATTTT
CASSLAGLAQHF
>TRBV5-1|NA|NA|TRBJ2-6
TGCGCCAGCAGCTTGGAGGGGCTCTCTGGGGCCAACGTCCTGACTTTC
CASSLEGLSGANVLTF
>TRBV29-1|NA|NA|TRBJ2-5
TGCAGCGTTGTCCCCATGATTGCACGGGGAGAGACCCAGTACTTC
CSVVPMIARGETQYF
>TRBV28|NA|NA|TRBJ1-3
TGTGCCAGCCTTAATGGAAACACCATATATTTT
CASLNGNTIYF
>TRBV2|NA|NA|TRBJ1-1
TGTGCCAGCAGTGAAGCCGGGGGAGAAGCTTTCTTT
CASSEAGGEAFF
>TRBV2|NA|NA|TRBJ2-2
TGTGCCAGCATGTGGCGGGCGAACACCGGGGAGCTGTTTTTT
CASMWRANTGELFF
>TRBV4-2|NA|NA|TRBJ2-5
TGTGCCAGCAGCCAAGACCGGCTCCAAGAGACCCAGTACTTC
CASSQDRLQETQYF